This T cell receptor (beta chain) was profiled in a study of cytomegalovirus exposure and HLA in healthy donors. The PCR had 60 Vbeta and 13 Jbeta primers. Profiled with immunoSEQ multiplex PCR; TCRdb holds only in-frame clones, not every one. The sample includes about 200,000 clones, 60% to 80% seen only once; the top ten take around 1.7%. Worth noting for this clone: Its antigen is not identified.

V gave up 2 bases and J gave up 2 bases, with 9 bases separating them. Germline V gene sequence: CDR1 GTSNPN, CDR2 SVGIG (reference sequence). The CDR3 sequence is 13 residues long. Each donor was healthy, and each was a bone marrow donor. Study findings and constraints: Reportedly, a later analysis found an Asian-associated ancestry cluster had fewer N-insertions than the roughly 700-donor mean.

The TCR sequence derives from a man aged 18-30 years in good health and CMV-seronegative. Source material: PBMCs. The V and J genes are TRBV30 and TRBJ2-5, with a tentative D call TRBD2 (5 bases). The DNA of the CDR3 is TGTGCCTGGAGTATCGGACTGCAAGAGACCCAGTACTTC. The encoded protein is CAWSIGLQETQYF.